This T cell receptor beta chain was identified during a study of T cells in narcolepsy. Study context: Enrolled donors included narcolepsy type 1 or type 2 patients and healthy controls. Study findings and constraints: HCRT-specific and TRIB2-specific autoreactive clonotypes appeared among same-patient CSF and blood CD4+ clonotypes. Autoreactive clone sequences were missing from some blood memory CD4+ repertoires. Autoreactive clonotypes reportedly recurred in blood of same and different patients, not controls.

V dropped 0 bases and J dropped 2 bases, with 15 bases sitting between them. The germline CDR1 and CDR2 sequences are SGDLS and YYNGEE. CDR3 length equals 17 residues. A remark on this clone: Its specificity is not known.

The repertoire was sequenced with immunoSEQ multiplex PCR; TCRdb's copy has only in-frame clones and lacks some. The profile shows approximately 32,000 clones, roughly 87% of them singletons. The sample taken for sequencing was CD45RA- memory CD4+ T cells from PBMCs. V and J are TRBV9 and TRBJ1-3; D may be TRBD1 (6 bases). This clonotype originated in a human donor with narcolepsy. The CDR3 DNA is TGTGCCAGCAGCGTAGTGGACAGAAACCAAGCTGGAAACACCATATATTTT. Translating it yields CASSVVDRNQAGNTIYF.